The 4 T cell receptor beta chains reported below all come from one sample, sequenced in a study of regulatory T cells in long-lasting Graves disease. Arm-PCR of CDR3 regions and iRepertoire HTBI primers were the basis on which TCR beta libraries were built. Using its own MiXCR run on the multiplex PCR reads, TCRdb lists one record per CDR3 protein. The table has 350,000 to 550,000 distinct CDR3 sequences, 14% seen once; the top ten hold over 15%. Stated time point: newly diagnosed GD, antithyroid drugs for less than 3 months. RNA extracted from PBMCs served as the sequencing template. These data are also associated with another study on T cells in Graves' hyperthyroidism and ophthalmopathy.

The sequences come from peripheral blood mononuclear cells (PBMCs), collected at new diagnosis, from a patient treated with antithyroid drugs. These receptors all stem from a woman between 45 and 65 years old with Graves disease.

Many counts were recorded for this clonotype. This chain joins TRBV2 and TRBJ1-5, with a weak D call TRBD1 (5 bases). Germline V gives CDR1 SNHLY, CDR2 FYNNEI. The CDR3 sequence is 13 residues long. Trimming took 6 bases from V and 3 from J, leaving 9 bases between them. The CDR3 region is CASRGETNQPQHF. The DNA of the CDR3 is TGTGCCAGCAGGGGGGAAACCAATCAGCCCCAGCATTTT.

In this sample, this clonotype turned up a few times. The rearrangement joins TRBV6-2 or TRBV6-3 to TRBJ2-1; either TRBD1 or TRBD2 may fit D (5 bases each). The germline gives CDR1 MNHEY, CDR2 SVGEGT. The CDR3 totals 17 residues. The ends were cut back, 5 bases at V and 4 bases at J, with 21 bases in the middle. CDR3 DNA sequence: TGTGCCAGCAGTGAAGGGTTTAATGGGGGAAGATACAATGAGCAGTTCTTC. Its translation: CASSEGFNGGRYNEQFF.

This clonotype was detected only a few times. CDR3 nucleotide sequence: TGTGCCAGCAGCTTAGTATCCGGCGGACAGGCTAATTCACCCCTCCACTTT. Residues: CASSLVSGGQANSPLHF. This chain links TRBV7-8 with TRBJ1-6, with 7 bases lining up with TRBD1. The germline V gene encodes CDR1 SGHVS and CDR2 FQNEAQ. Trimming at V came to 1 base and at J to 6 bases, leaving 9 bases not matched to a gene. This CDR3 has 17 residues.

The J gene is TRBJ1-3, the V gene TRBV6-5; 10 nucleotides match TRBD1. V gave up 0 bases and J gave up 4 bases; unmatched junction bases: 9. Germline CDR1 is MNHEY and CDR2 is SVGAGI. The CDR3 covers 18 residues. Written as DNA, the CDR3 is TGTGCCAGCAGTTACTCGATTCCGGGACAGGGGCCCGGAAACACCATATATTTT. Its translation is CASSYSIPGQGPGNTIYF.